This entry lists 9 T cell receptor beta chains sequenced from one sample in a study of kidney transplant recipient with SARS-CoV-2 infection. From the reads, TCRdb called clonotypes with MiXCR, one entry per CDR3 protein. Here the sample spans approximately 250,000 distinct CDR3 sequences, 29% being singletons. The sample was a blood sample, taken at baseline and on day 111 from a kidney transplant recipient. These receptors were obtained from a male patient younger than 45 who had COVID-19 and was a kidney transplant recipient. Some of the T cells might come from the graft donor.

The table lists this clonotype with many counts. The chain has TRBV7-9 and TRBJ1-1; D is unclear. Trimming took off 8 bases at V and 1 base at J, with 17 bases between the two ends. Per germline, CDR1 SEHNR and CDR2 FQNEAQ (reference sequence). The CDR3 sequence is 15 residues long. CDR3 sequence (DNA): TGTGCCAGCGACCCTGCGGGGATGGGGAACACTGAAGCTTTCTTT. This encodes CASDPAGMGNTEAFF.

The sample holds many counts of this clonotype. This rearrangement joins TRBV6-5 to TRBJ1-1, with 7 positions matching TRBD1. In germline, CDR1 is MNHEY, CDR2 SVGAGI. There are 15 residues in the CDR3. Unmatched junction bases numbered 12, after V lost 6 bases and J lost 5 bases. The CDR3 here is CASRPQGTVVTEAFF. DNA of the CDR3: TGTGCCAGCAGGCCTCAAGGGACAGTCGTTACTGAAGCTTTCTTT.

On this clonotype itself: This sequence may be a read error, since a much larger clone differs from it by one base. J is TRBJ1-2 and V is TRBV6-1; D unclear. This CDR3 spans 17 amino acids. V was pared by 4 bases and J by 4 bases, with 22 bases between. Per germline, CDR1 MNHNS and CDR2 SASEGT. DNA for the CDR3: TGTGCCAGCAGTGTTCGGAAGGAATGTAGAGAGACCTATGGCTACACCTTC. This sequence encodes CASSVRKECRETYGYTF.

On this clonotype: One base away lies a much larger clone, so this may be a sequencing read error. This sequence joins TRBV28 and TRBJ2-7, with D tentatively TRBD1 (6 bases). The CDR3 length is 13 residues. The germline CDR1 and CDR2 sequences are MDHEN and SYDVKM. V lost 10 bases and J lost 2, with 15 bases in between. CDR3 DNA sequence: TGTGCCAACGGGACACTTGGAGCCTACGAGCAGTACTTC. Protein: CANGTLGAYEQYF.

In this sample, this clonotype turned up many times. The chain couples TRBV4-1 to TRBJ1-6; a weak D match, TRBD1 (5 bases). Germline CDR1 MGHRA, CDR2 YSYEKL. The germline V and J ends were trimmed by 3 bases and 4 bases, with 16 bases remaining between them. The CDR3 is 17 amino acids. The DNA of the CDR3 is TGCGCCAGCAGCCACCCGGCCAGGGTCGGGTATAATTCACCCCTCCACTTT. Its translation is CASSHPARVGYNSPLHF.

Turning to this clonotype: A much more abundant neighbour one base away suggests this may be a read error. The CDR3 bases are TGTGCCAGCAGTTCAGCCCCAGGTCTAGCGGACACAGATACGCGGTATTTT. Translating gives CASSSAPGLADTDTRYF. The rearrangement uses TRBV12-3 or TRBV12-4 and TRBJ2-3, with 7 positions matching TRBD2. CDR3 length: 17 amino acids.

A remark on this clonotype: Just one base apart from a much larger clone, this may be a read error. V is TRBV12-3 or TRBV12-4 and J is TRBJ2-5; unclear D gene. CDR3 length equals 11 residues. Trimming pared 8 bases from V and 5 bases from J, leaving 9 bases between. CDR3 in amino acids: CASGPSETQYF. DNA of the CDR3: TGTGCCAGCGGCCCATCGGAGACCCAGTACTTC.

The table lists this clonotype with many counts. The chain is built from TRBV6-5 and TRBJ2-7; a weak D match, TRBD2 (6 bases). V was pared by 1 base and J by 3 bases, with 13 bases between. The CDR3 runs 15 residues. From germline, CDR1 is MNHEY and CDR2 SVGAGI. The CDR3 DNA follows: TGTGCCAGCAGTTACTGGGGGGTAGGCAGCTACGAGCAGTACTTC. This sequence encodes CASSYWGVGSYEQYF.

In its sample, this clonotype was seen many times. This chain joins TRBV28 and TRBJ2-3; the D gene is possibly TRBD2 (6 bases). Germline V gives CDR1 MDHEN, CDR2 SYDVKM. V was trimmed by 5 bases and J by 3 bases, leaving 15 bases between them. The CDR3 totals 15 residues. This chain's CDR3 is CASSPGTDNTDTQYF. The CDR3 region has the DNA TGTGCCAGCAGTCCCGGGACTGATAATACAGATACGCAGTATTTT.